Below are 18 T cell receptor beta chains sequenced from a single sample in a study of blood T cell repertoires in COVID-19. Produced via immunoSEQ multiplex PCR; TCRdb's table is partial and in-frame only. The data contain over 250,000 clones, 65% to 90% of them seen just once; the ten biggest clones take up about 14%. The source material was peripheral blood. These receptors were taken from a human donor in a cohort sampled during active COVID-19.

This clone was seen a single time. CDR3 sequence reads: CASSRRQDYGYTF. For the CDR3, the DNA is TGTGCCAGCAGTAGGCGACAGGACTATGGCTACACCTTC. The V call is TRBV2, the J call TRBJ1-2; a weak D match, TRBD1 (6 bases). The germline V gene has CDR1 SNHLY and CDR2 FYNNEI. V lost 5 bases, J lost 3 bases, and 10 bases lay in between. The CDR3 is 13 residues long.

The J gene is TRBJ2-4, the V gene TRBV30; 13 nucleotides match TRBD2. CDR1 and CDR2 from the germline V gene are GTSNPN and SVGIG (reference sequence). The CDR3 consists of 14 residues. The trim removed 1 base at V and 9 bases at J, leaving 3 bases unmatched. CDR3: CAWSGTSGSVIQYF. The CDR3 DNA sequence: TGTGCCTGGAGTGGGACTAGCGGGAGTGTCATTCAGTACTTC. The complete variable domain, with remaining parts taken from reference TRBV30 and TRBJ2-4, reads SQTIHQWPATLVQPVGSPLSLECTVEGTSNPNLYWYRQAAGRGLQLLFYSVGIGQISSEVPQNLSASRPQDRQFILSSKKLLLSDSGFYLCAWSGTSGSVIQYFGAGTRLSVL.

This sequence joins TRBV2 and TRBJ1-2; the D is unclear. The CDR3 is made up of 15 amino acids. With 2 bases removed from V and 0 bases from J, the gap between germline ends came to 10 bases. The germline CDR1 and CDR2 sequences are SNHLY and FYNNEI. In DNA form, the CDR3 reads TGTGCCAGCAGTGAAACCAGAGGTACTAACTATGGCTACACCTTC. This sequence encodes CASSETRGTNYGYTF.

The chain is built from TRBV3-1 (or the pseudogene TRBV3-2) and TRBJ1-5; 9 positions agree with TRBD1. Germline-derived CDR1 and CDR2 are LGHDT and YNNKEL (reference sequence). This CDR3 has 15 amino acids. Trimming took 4 bases from V and 6 from J; bases not matched to a gene: 7. CDR3: CASSRGGTGFQPQHF. The CDR3 DNA sequence: TGTGCCAGCAGCCGAGGCGGGACAGGGTTTCAGCCCCAGCATTTT.

The chain recombines TRBV20-1 with TRBJ1-2; no reliable D call. Trimming cost V 3 bases and J 7 bases, with 12 bases left between them. Germline V gene lookup returns CDR1 DFQATT and CDR2 SNEGSKA (reference sequence). The CDR3 is 12 amino acids. The CDR3 bases are TGCAGTGCTAGTGAGAGTCAATTTGGCTACACCTTC. Protein product: CSASESQFGYTF.

This clone showed up just once. The V gene is TRBV27, the J gene TRBJ2-1, with 10 bases fitting TRBD2. V shed 7 bases and J 9 bases; nucleotides not matched to a gene: 9. Germline loops: CDR1 MNHEY, CDR2 SMNVEV (reference sequence). The CDR3 has 14 residues. The CDR3 is CASKILAGAGEQFF. In nucleotides, the CDR3 is TGTGCCAGCAAGATCCTAGCGGGAGCGGGTGAGCAGTTCTTC.

This rearrangement joins TRBV2 to TRBJ1-5, with D hard to call. The germline CDR1 and CDR2 sequences are SNHLY and FYNNEI. The CDR3 consists of 13 residues. The V end was cut by 4 bases, the J end by 2 bases, with 6 bases between. The CDR3 reads CASSGGGNQPQHF. As DNA, the CDR3 is TGTGCCAGCAGTGGCGGTGGCAATCAGCCCCAGCATTTT.

The chain uses TRBV28 and TRBJ1-5; D uncertain. V lost 4 bases, J lost 2 bases, and 15 bases lay in between. CDR3 length: 16 amino acids. Germline V lookup: CDR1 MDHEN, CDR2 SYDVKM. The CDR3 region has the DNA TGTGCCAGCAGTTCCCCCCCGCTTTCGGGCAATCAGCCCCAGCATTTT. It encodes CASSSPPLSGNQPQHF.

This clone was seen only once. This rearrangement joins TRBV6-5 to TRBJ1-5; D might be TRBD1 (5 bases). V shed 6 bases and J shed 3 bases, with 12 bases lying between them. This CDR3 has 14 residues. Germline V gives CDR1 MNHEY, CDR2 SVGAGI. CDR3 nucleotides: TGTGCCAGCAGCCTCCGCAGGGACAATCAGCCCCAGCATTTT. Translated: CASSLRRDNQPQHF.

This chain links TRBV7-9 with TRBJ2-1; TRBD2 matches 9 bases. J gave up 5 bases and V 2 bases, and 4 bases lay outside the gene matches. The CDR3 spans 15 residues. From germline, CDR1 is SEHNR and CDR2 FQNEAQ (reference sequence). The CDR3 protein is CASSLQREVNNEQFF. CDR3 nucleotides: TGTGCCAGCAGCTTACAGCGGGAGGTTAACAATGAGCAGTTCTTC.

V usage is TRBV9 and J usage is TRBJ1-6; D perhaps matches TRBD1 (5 bases). CDR3 length equals 14 residues. Trimming stripped 3 bases from V and 8 bases from J, with 12 bases between. The V gene's germline CDR1 is SGDLS and CDR2 YYNGEE. The CDR3 nucleotides read TGTGCCAGCAGCGCGCAGGGTTTTGATTCACCCCTCCACTTT. It specifies CASSAQGFDSPLHF.

V is TRBV11-2 and J is TRBJ2-1, with D perhaps matching TRBD2 (6 bases). The CDR3 sequence is 13 residues long. Germline lookup yields CDR1 SGHAT and CDR2 FQNNGV. V lost 1 base to trimming and J lost 7 bases, with 8 bases between them. The chain's CDR3 is CASSLGGENEQFF. CDR3 DNA: TGTGCCAGCAGCTTAGGGGGGGAAAATGAGCAGTTCTTC.

This rearrangement joins TRBV25-1 to TRBJ1-5; no clear D gene. V was clipped by 4 bases and J by 4 bases, with 8 bases between them. The CDR3 runs to 13 residues. Germline CDR1 is MGHDK and CDR2 is SYGVNS. The CDR3 reads CASSAGRNQPQHF. The CDR3 coding sequence is TGTGCCAGCAGTGCGGGGAGGAATCAGCCCCAGCATTTT.

This chain uses TRBV14 with TRBJ2-1; TRBD2 matches 16 bases. The V segment lost 4 bases and the J segment 3 bases; nucleotides outside the gene matches: 9. The CDR3 runs to 19 residues. Germline CDR1 and CDR2: SGHDN and FVKESK. The CDR3 is CASSPYGTSGRALYNEQFF. CDR3 nucleotides: TGTGCCAGCAGCCCCTACGGGACTAGCGGGAGGGCCCTCTACAATGAGCAGTTCTTC.

Here the CDR3 DNA reads TGTGCCAGTAGTAGGGGGCGTTCTGGGGCCAACGTCCTGACTTTC. It yields the protein CASSRGRSGANVLTF. The V and J genes are TRBV19 and TRBJ2-6; a possible D gene is TRBD1 (6 bases). In germline, CDR1 is LNHDA, CDR2 SQIVND (reference sequence). The germline V and J ends were trimmed by 4 bases and 1 base, with 8 bases remaining between them. There are 15 residues in the CDR3.

The chain combines TRBV4-1 with TRBJ1-5; 9 bases align to TRBD1. J lost 2 bases, V lost 2 bases, and 13 bases had no gene match. Germline V gene data show CDR1 as MGHRA and CDR2 as YSYEKL. This CDR3 has 19 amino acids. CDR3 nucleotide sequence: TGCGCCAGCAGCCAAATTTCCCGCGGACAGGGGCTCGGCAATCAGCCCCAGCATTTT. Residues: CASSQISRGQGLGNQPQHF.

V is TRBV27 and J is TRBJ2-2, with D perhaps TRBD2 (6 bases). The germline V gene has CDR1 MNHEY and CDR2 SMNVEV (reference sequence). The germline V and J ends were trimmed by 4 bases and 10 bases, with 7 bases remaining between them. The CDR3 contains 11 residues. The CDR3 region has the DNA TGTGCCAGCAGTTCGGGGGTGGAGCTGTTTTTT. It codes for CASSSGVELFF.

V is TRBV28 and J is TRBJ1-2; D is unclear. Trimming left V 10 bases short and J 1 base short, with 7 bases between. Germline CDR1 is MDHEN and CDR2 is SYDVKM. There are 11 residues in the CDR3. The CDR3 nucleotides read TGTGCCACCTTAGTTAACTATGGCTACACCTTC. Translation gives CATLVNYGYTF.